Included here is one T cell receptor (beta chain) sequence, with context. This record belongs to a study of blood T cell repertoires in COVID-19. The CDR3 is 12 residues long. V lost 4 bases and J lost 9, with 10 bases in between. CDR1 is LNHDA, CDR2 SQIVND, per germline (reference sequence). Method: immunoSEQ multiplex PCR; TCRdb's copy keeps in-frame clones and lacks some. The sample holds approximately 45,000 clones; roughly 89% are singletons and the top ten take less than 5%. The rearrangement joins TRBV19 to TRBJ2-1, with a weak D call TRBD2 (5 bases). Source material: peripheral blood. The sequence derives from a man aged 35 to 55 with COVID-19, enrolled during active disease. Written as DNA, the CDR3 is TGTGCCAGTAGTACCGGGATGGGTGAGCAGTTCTTC. This encodes CASSTGMGEQFF.